The clone carrying this TCR beta chain was recorded at least ten times. These data originate in a study of kidney transplant recipient with SARS-CoV-2 infection. V dropped 0 bases and J dropped 4; count of bases not matched to a gene: 5. The germline V gene has CDR1 SQVTM and CDR2 ANQGSEA. The CDR3 sequence is 14 residues long. Via MiXCR, TCRdb re-called the reads, giving one row per CDR3 protein. The sample holds 200,000 to 300,000 distinct CDR3 sequences, roughly 26% seen once. Source: a blood sample, taken at baseline and on roughly day 110 from a kidney transplant recipient. The receptor was isolated from a young adult male patient who had COVID-19 and was a kidney transplant recipient. A share of the T cells may be of graft donor origin. The gene calls are TRBV29-1 and TRBJ1-1; 7 nucleotides align to TRBD1. DNA for the CDR3: TGCAGCGTTGAAGAACCGACAGGGCCCACTGAAGCTTTCTTT. Translated: CSVEEPTGPTEAFF.